Listed below are T cell receptor beta chains from one sample, sequenced in a study of cytomegalovirus exposure and HLA in healthy donors. Some clones are missing from TCRdb's copy, which holds only in-frame ones; the method was immunoSEQ multiplex PCR. There are about 170,000 clones in the sample; 75% to 85% occur only once, and less than 1% lies in the top ten. The material sequenced was PBMCs. Receptors originate from a female donor in good health and CMV-seronegative. CDR3s include the opening cysteine and the closing phenylalanine or tryptophan. A D gene is named only where the DNA matches it firmly.

v_call	j_call	d_call	cdr3_aa
TRBV5-6	TRBJ1-2	-	CASSLGGLGGRQGYTF
TRBV23-1	TRBJ2-7	TRBD1	CASSHGLGTGPTEQYF
TRBV28	TRBJ1-3	TRBD1	CASSYFTGGGNTIYF
TRBV5-4	TRBJ1-2	TRBD1	CASSLSGTGSYGYTF
TRBV28	TRBJ2-1	-	CASSLGAGDHEQFF
TRBV6-1	TRBJ1-2	-	CASSDRGLYTF
TRBV29-1	TRBJ1-3	TRBD1	CSATTGVPGNTIYF
TRBV7-6	TRBJ2-4	TRBD2	CASSLVGGGALAKNIQYF
TRBV28	TRBJ2-6	-	CASSRGDSGANGLTF
TRBV7-2	TRBJ1-5	-	CASSLRRGDQPQHF
TRBV19	TRBJ2-3	TRBD2	CASSISGTSGGITDTQYF
TRBV6-4	TRBJ2-3	TRBD2	CASSNAGAQYF
TRBV11-3	TRBJ2-1	-	CASSLTQGLNEQFF
TRBV28	TRBJ2-5	-	CASSPTTAIKETQYF
TRBV28	TRBJ2-1	-	CASSLSSYGNEQFF
TRBV13	TRBJ1-4	TRBD1	CASSLLQGQEKLFF
TRBV6-5	TRBJ1-3	TRBD1	CASSYGLGTEENTIYF
TRBV10-3	TRBJ2-7	TRBD1	CAIKRTGAFEQYF
TRBV10-3	TRBJ1-4	-	CAISPEKGFGFEKLFF
TRBV5-6	TRBJ2-1	TRBD2	CASSLPGLAIYNEQFF
TRBV29-1	TRBJ2-7	-	CSVEVGADISYEQYF
TRBV6-4	TRBJ2-3	-	CASSVPGTDTQYF
TRBV5-5	TRBJ2-1	TRBD2	CASSGLVGEQFF
TRBV27	TRBJ1-2	TRBD1	CASSFGTGANYGYTF
TRBV7-2	TRBJ2-4	-	CASSRVLSAKNSQYF
TRBV7-9	TRBJ2-7	TRBD1	CASSSGTGPSF
TRBV6-5	TRBJ2-3	-	CASSPLAISTDTQYF
TRBV5-4	TRBJ1-6	TRBD1	CASSLEGTAYNSPLHF
TRBV6-6	TRBJ2-7	-	CASSYGPGRGEQYF
TRBV18	TRBJ2-3	TRBD2	CASSLGGSPTDTQYF
TRBV5-4	TRBJ2-5	TRBD2	CASSLGTSGSETQYF
TRBV5-1	TRBJ2-5	TRBD2	CASSPGTSGGQETQYF
TRBV9	TRBJ2-2	TRBD2	CASSVAGRVNTGELFF
TRBV4-3	TRBJ2-3	-	CASSQASADTQYF
TRBV19	TRBJ1-4	-	CASIGQGKLFF
TRBV5-4	TRBJ2-5	-	CASSPWGRNQETQYF
TRBV4-3	TRBJ2-1	-	CASSQDVGLSYNEQFF
TRBV19	TRBJ1-5	TRBD1	CASSGQGAMWHF
TRBV4-1	TRBJ1-3	TRBD1	CASSQGSRRGQIRNTIYF
TRBV18	TRBJ1-6	-	CASSPQGEGSPLHF
TRBV12-5	TRBJ2-2	-	CASLSVNTGELFF